This T cell receptor beta chain was sequenced in a study of blood T cell repertoires in COVID-19. Study information: Both acute and convalescent COVID-19 samples were obtained from the United States, Italy and Spain. Sample material is recorded as cDNA or gDNA derived from T cells, B-cell-depleted T cells, or PBMCs.

The germline V and J ends were trimmed by 2 bases and 1 base, with 14 bases remaining between them. CDR1 is SGHDN, CDR2 FVKESK, per germline. This CDR3 spans 16 amino acids. Authors' processing steps: Amplifying reference gene primers gave estimates of nucleated cell counts. Here immunoSEQ multiplex PCR was the method, and the copy in TCRdb shows in-frame clones only, minus some. Clonal size and the V and J genes are those of that table, whereas D and trimming came from the DNA. Among 380,000 or so clones, approximately 88% were seen once, and the ten largest hold roughly 2%. The V and J genes are TRBV14 and TRBJ1-1; D is ambiguous. This clonotype was sampled from a woman between 40 and 50 years old with acute COVID-19. Sequencing used PBMCs or T cells enriched from blood (not recorded which). CDR3 coding DNA: TGTGCCAGCAGCCAAACTGCTACCTCGGGGAACACTGAAGCTTTCTTT. Residues: CASSQTATSGNTEAFF.